The 8 T cell receptor beta chains reported below all come from one sample, sequenced in a study of Ad26.COV2.S vaccination and SARS-CoV-2 variants. Assay: immunoSEQ multiplex PCR; the TCRdb copy retains only in-frame clones and omits some. The sample includes more than 400,000 clones, about 90% of them seen just once. Treatment noted: 15 to 20 received Ad26.COV2.S at low or high dose, single or two shots; about 5 received placebo; per-sample allocation not given. Specimen acquisition occurred on day 63 following the initial vaccine or placebo injection. The material was peripheral blood, obtained in a trial of Ad26.COV2.S vaccine versus placebo. The receptors were sampled from a person aged 18-65 years who received the Ad26.COV2.S COVID-19 vaccine or a placebo.

The sample holds a few counts of this clone. This chain connects TRBV7-9 to TRBJ2-7; D ambiguous. Germline V CDR1 and CDR2: SEHNR, FQNEAQ (reference sequence). V was cut by 5 bases and J by 4 bases, with 12 bases left in between. The CDR3 covers 13 residues. CDR3 bases: TGTGCCAGCAGCCCGTCTGGCAAATACGAGCAGTACTTC. This gives the protein CASSPSGKYEQYF.

This chain uses TRBV5-1 with TRBJ2-1; 11 bases map to TRBD1. V lost 4 bases, J lost 7 bases, and 4 bases stayed unmatched. Germline V lookup: CDR1 SGHRS, CDR2 YFSETQ. This CDR3 has 14 amino acids. The CDR3 sequence is CASSNGDRGNEQFF. The CDR3 nucleotides are TGCGCCAGCAGCAACGGGGACAGGGGGAATGAGCAGTTCTTC.

CDR3 residues: CASRLADTQYF. The CDR3 coding sequence is TGTGCCAGCCGATTAGCAGATACGCAGTATTTT. The chain is built from TRBV27 and TRBJ2-3; no definite D call. Per the germline V gene, CDR1 is MNHEY and CDR2 is SMNVEV (reference sequence). Trimming took 8 bases from V and 4 from J, leaving 7 bases between them. CDR3 length: 11 amino acids.

This rearrangement joins TRBV18 to TRBJ2-1; D unclear. Germline assignment: CDR1 KGHSH and CDR2 LQKENI. V lost 2 bases to trimming and J lost 0 bases, with 11 bases between them. This CDR3 has 16 amino acids. In DNA form, the CDR3 reads TGTGCCAGCTCACCATTGGGCGGAAGCTCCTACAATGAGCAGTTCTTC. Its translation is CASSPLGGSSYNEQFF.

The chain carries TRBV9 and TRBJ1-1; possible D gene TRBD1, 5 bases. The germline V gene encodes CDR1 SGDLS and CDR2 YYNGEE. The length of the CDR3 is 16 residues. V was cut by 0 bases and J by 1 base, with 13 bases left in between. The CDR3 bases are TGTGCCAGCAGCGTAGAAGTGGGACGGGAGAACACTGAAGCTTTCTTT. Translation: CASSVEVGRENTEAFF.

This chain uses TRBV19 with TRBJ2-7, with D tentatively TRBD2 (6 bases). Trimming shortened V by 9 bases and J by 4 bases, and 16 bases separated the two germline ends. From germline, CDR1 is LNHDA and CDR2 SQIVND (reference sequence). The CDR3 runs 13 residues. The CDR3 spells CASQGDREYEQYF. DNA for the CDR3: TGTGCCAGCCAGGGAGATCGGGAGTACGAGCAGTACTTC. Full variable domain (rest looked up from reference TRBV19 and TRBJ2-7): DGGITQSPKYLFRKEGQNVTLSCEQNLNHDAMYWYRQDPGQGLRLIYYSQIVNDFQKGDIAEGYSVSREKKESFPLTVTSAQKNPTAFYLCASQGDREYEQYFGPGTRLTVT.

The gene calls are TRBV11-2 and TRBJ2-7; possible D gene TRBD2, 5 bases. The germline V gene has CDR1 SGHAT and CDR2 FQNNGV. The length of the CDR3 is 15 residues. Trimming stripped 5 bases from V and 4 bases from J, with 18 bases between. This chain's CDR3 is CASSPQPTPGYEQYF. The CDR3 coding sequence is TGTGCCAGCAGCCCCCAACCAACCCCGGGGTACGAGCAGTACTTC.

With regard to this clone: Other DNA sequences of this sample code for an identical CDR3. The chain links TRBV5-6 to TRBJ2-7; D is uncertain. V was trimmed by 2 bases and J by 3 bases, leaving 3 bases between them. Looked up from germline, CDR1 is SGHDT and CDR2 is YYEEEE. There are 11 residues in the CDR3. The CDR3 DNA reads as TGTGCCAGCAGCTTAGGCTACGAGCAGTACTTC. Amino acid sequence: CASSLGYEQYF. Together with reference TRBV5-6 and TRBJ2-7, the CDR3 gives the full variable domain: DAGVTQSPTHLIKTRGQQVTLRCSPKSGHDTVSWYQQALGQGPQFIFQYYEEEERQRGNFPDRFSGHQFPNYSSELNVNALLLGDSALYLCASSLGYEQYFGPGTRLTVT.